This is a list of T cell receptor beta chains from one sample in a study of OX40 agonist ivuxolimab in advanced cancers. Profiled with immunoSEQ multiplex PCR; TCRdb holds only in-frame clones, not every one. The table lists 100,000 or so clones, around nine tenths of them singletons. Here the sequenced sample was CD4+ or CD8+ T cells sorted from blood, taken in a trial of the OX40 agonist ivuxolimab. The receptors here all came from an adult with an advanced solid tumor such as melanoma, head and neck, liver or kidney cancer. Each CDR3 is given with its conserved first and last residue. Each record gives: CDR3 protein, CDR3 DNA, V gene, clone size, J gene, D gene. The D gene is left open where the match is weak. The size field is filled for only some rows; it gives once, few, many or a size class.

CDR3aa: CASVSGSGTMVYNEQFF; CDR3nt: TGTGCCAGCGTCTCAGGTAGCGGCACCATGGTCTACAATGAGCAGTTCTTC; v_gene: TRBV11-2; abundance: .; j_gene: TRBJ2-1; d_gene: .
CDR3aa: CASSLSGYRGPTDTQYF; CDR3nt: TGTGCCAGCAGCTTAAGTGGATACAGGGGGCCGACAGATACGCAGTATTTT; v_gene: TRBV7-2; abundance: .; j_gene: TRBJ2-3; d_gene: TRBD1
CDR3aa: CASSKLDYQETQYF; CDR3nt: TGTGCCAGCAGCAAATTGGACTATCAAGAGACCCAGTACTTC; v_gene: TRBV7-9; abundance: .; j_gene: TRBJ2-5; d_gene: .
CDR3aa: CASSQASGSPYNEQFF; CDR3nt: TGCGCCAGCAGCCAAGCTAGCGGGAGCCCCTACAATGAGCAGTTCTTC; v_gene: TRBV4-3; abundance: once; j_gene: TRBJ2-1; d_gene: TRBD2
CDR3aa: CASNSLGGNEQFF; CDR3nt: TGTGCCAGCAATTCCCTGGGGGGGAATGAGCAGTTCTTC; v_gene: TRBV6-1; abundance: .; j_gene: TRBJ2-1; d_gene: TRBD2
CDR3aa: CASIRDRGSNNEQFF; CDR3nt: TGTGCCAGCATTAGGGACAGGGGGTCCAACAATGAGCAGTTCTTC; v_gene: TRBV2; abundance: .; j_gene: TRBJ2-1; d_gene: TRBD1
CDR3aa: CASRKGTSGSPRTGELFF; CDR3nt: TGCGCCAGCAGAAAGGGGACTAGCGGGAGCCCAAGGACCGGGGAGCTGTTTTTT; v_gene: TRBV5-1; abundance: .; j_gene: TRBJ2-2; d_gene: TRBD2
CDR3aa: CASSLSGEGWQPQHF; CDR3nt: TGCGCCAGCAGCTTGTCGGGGGAGGGTTGGCAGCCCCAGCATTTT; v_gene: TRBV5-1; abundance: .; j_gene: TRBJ1-5; d_gene: .
CDR3aa: CASTDPNSYEQYF; CDR3nt: TGTGCCAGCACGGACCCCAACTCCTACGAGCAGTACTTC; v_gene: TRBV28; abundance: .; j_gene: TRBJ2-7; d_gene: .
CDR3aa: CASSSERTRQGNEQFF; CDR3nt: TGTGCCAGCAGTTCCGAACGGACTAGGCAAGGGAATGAGCAGTTCTTC; v_gene: TRBV6-5; abundance: .; j_gene: TRBJ2-1; d_gene: TRBD2
CDR3aa: CASRRDRNTGELFF; CDR3nt: TGTGCCAGTAGGAGGGACAGAAACACCGGGGAGCTGTTTTTT; v_gene: TRBV19; abundance: .; j_gene: TRBJ2-2; d_gene: TRBD1
CDR3aa: CSANTGQPNNEQFF; CDR3nt: TGCAGCGCTAATACGGGACAGCCGAACAATGAGCAGTTCTTC; v_gene: TRBV29-1; abundance: .; j_gene: TRBJ2-1; d_gene: TRBD1
CDR3aa: CASSFGVALSAELFF; CDR3nt: TGTGCCAGCAGCTTCGGGGTAGCCCTTTCGGCGGAGCTGTTTTTT; v_gene: TRBV11-2; abundance: once; j_gene: TRBJ2-2; d_gene: .
CDR3aa: CASSIRGQGYEKLFF; CDR3nt: TGCGCCAGCAGTATAAGAGGACAGGGGTATGAAAAACTGTTTTTT; v_gene: TRBV5-1; abundance: .; j_gene: TRBJ1-4; d_gene: TRBD1
CDR3aa: CASKTGNYGYTF; CDR3nt: TGTGCCAGTAAAACAGGAAACTATGGCTACACCTTC; v_gene: TRBV28; abundance: .; j_gene: TRBJ1-2; d_gene: .
CDR3aa: CASSSPGQGAYEQYF; CDR3nt: TGTGCCAGCAGCTCCCCTGGCCAGGGCGCCTACGAGCAGTACTTC; v_gene: TRBV7-8; abundance: .; j_gene: TRBJ2-7; d_gene: .
CDR3aa: CASSSTADTQYF; CDR3nt: TGTGCCAGCAGCTCCACCGCAGATACGCAGTATTTT; v_gene: TRBV7-2; abundance: .; j_gene: TRBJ2-3; d_gene: .
CDR3aa: CANPPRGYEQYF; CDR3nt: TGCGCCAACCCTCCGAGGGGCTACGAGCAGTACTTC; v_gene: TRBV5-1; abundance: .; j_gene: TRBJ2-7; d_gene: .
CDR3aa: CASSLGPTGTGSYEQYF; CDR3nt: TGCGCCAGCAGCTTAGGTCCGACCGGGACAGGGAGCTACGAGCAGTACTTC; v_gene: TRBV5-1; abundance: .; j_gene: TRBJ2-7; d_gene: TRBD1
CDR3aa: CASSHDRIRGYGYTF; CDR3nt: TGTGCCAGCAGCCACGACAGGATTAGAGGTTATGGCTACACCTTC; v_gene: TRBV5-6; abundance: .; j_gene: TRBJ1-2; d_gene: .
CDR3aa: CASRLGQRTNEKLFF; CDR3nt: TGTGCCAGCAGATTAGGACAGCGGACTAATGAAAAACTGTTTTTT; v_gene: TRBV27; abundance: .; j_gene: TRBJ1-4; d_gene: .
CDR3aa: CASSSQETQYF; CDR3nt: TGTGCCAGCAGCTCCCAAGAGACCCAGTACTTC; v_gene: TRBV7-9; abundance: .; j_gene: TRBJ2-5; d_gene: .
CDR3aa: CASSPQGTHNQPQHF; CDR3nt: TGTGCCAGCAGCCCACAGGGGACTCACAATCAGCCCCAGCATTTT; v_gene: TRBV6-5; abundance: .; j_gene: TRBJ1-5; d_gene: TRBD1
CDR3aa: CASSSSSGTYNEQFF; CDR3nt: TGTGCCAGCAGCAGTAGTAGCGGGACATACAATGAGCAGTTCTTC; v_gene: TRBV7-2; abundance: .; j_gene: TRBJ2-1; d_gene: TRBD2
CDR3aa: CASIPTGLAGGTGELFF; CDR3nt: TGTGCCAGCATCCCGACGGGACTAGCGGGAGGGACCGGGGAGCTGTTTTTT; v_gene: TRBV7-9; abundance: .; j_gene: TRBJ2-2; d_gene: TRBD2
CDR3aa: CATSREAYRGSSYEQYF; CDR3nt: TGTGCCACCAGCAGAGAAGCTTACCGGGGGAGCTCCTACGAGCAGTACTTC; v_gene: TRBV15; abundance: .; j_gene: TRBJ2-7; d_gene: .
CDR3aa: CASSQGTGRQPQHF; CDR3nt: TGCGCCAGCAGCCAAGGTACGGGAAGGCAGCCCCAGCATTTT; v_gene: TRBV4-3; abundance: .; j_gene: TRBJ1-5; d_gene: .